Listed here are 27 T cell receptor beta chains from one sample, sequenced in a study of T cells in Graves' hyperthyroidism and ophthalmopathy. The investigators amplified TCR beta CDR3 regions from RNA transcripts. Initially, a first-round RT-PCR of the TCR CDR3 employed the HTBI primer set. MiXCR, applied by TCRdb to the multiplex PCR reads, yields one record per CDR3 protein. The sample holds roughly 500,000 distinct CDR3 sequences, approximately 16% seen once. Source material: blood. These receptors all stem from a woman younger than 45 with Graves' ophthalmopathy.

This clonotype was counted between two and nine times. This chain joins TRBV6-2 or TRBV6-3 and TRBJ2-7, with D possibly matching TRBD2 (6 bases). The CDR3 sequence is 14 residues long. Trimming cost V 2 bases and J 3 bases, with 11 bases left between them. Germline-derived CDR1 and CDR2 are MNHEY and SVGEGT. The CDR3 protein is CASSYGGLLYEQYF. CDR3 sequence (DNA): TGTGCCAGCAGTTACGGCGGACTACTCTACGAGCAGTACTTC.

This CDR3 reads CASSVGGSGGFYEQYF. The CDR3 DNA reads as TGTGCCAGCAGCGTAGGAGGTAGCGGGGGCTTCTACGAGCAGTACTTC. V usage is TRBV9 and J usage is TRBJ2-7; TRBD2 aligns across 9 bases. V lost 0 bases, J lost 3 bases, and 7 bases stayed unmatched. The CDR3 runs 16 residues. Germline V gives CDR1 SGDLS, CDR2 YYNGEE. Using reference TRBV9 and TRBJ2-7 for the parts outside the CDR3, the full variable domain is DSGVTQTPKHLITATGQRVTLRCSPRSGDLSVYWYQQSLDQGLQFLIQYYNGEERAKGNILERFSAQQFPDLHSELNLSSLELGDSALYFCASSVGGSGGFYEQYFGPGTRLTVT.

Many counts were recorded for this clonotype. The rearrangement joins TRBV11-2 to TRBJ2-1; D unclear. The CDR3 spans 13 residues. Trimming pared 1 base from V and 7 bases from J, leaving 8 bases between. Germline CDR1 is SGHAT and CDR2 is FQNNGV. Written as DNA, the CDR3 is TGTGCCAGCAGCTTAGTTCCGTTAAATGAGCAGTTCTTC. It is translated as CASSLVPLNEQFF.

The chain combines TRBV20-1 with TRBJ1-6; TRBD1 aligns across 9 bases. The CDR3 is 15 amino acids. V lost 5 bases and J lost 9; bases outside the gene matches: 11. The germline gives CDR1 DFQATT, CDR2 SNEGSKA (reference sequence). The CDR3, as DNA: TGCAGTGCTGGGACCGGGACAGGGAGGGGTTCACCCCTCCACTTT. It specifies CSAGTGTGRGSPLHF.

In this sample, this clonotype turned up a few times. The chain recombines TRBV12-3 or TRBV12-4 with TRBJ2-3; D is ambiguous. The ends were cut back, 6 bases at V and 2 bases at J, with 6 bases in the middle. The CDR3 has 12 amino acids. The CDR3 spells CASRAATDTQYF. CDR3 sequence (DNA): TGTGCCAGCAGAGCAGCCACAGATACGCAGTATTTT.

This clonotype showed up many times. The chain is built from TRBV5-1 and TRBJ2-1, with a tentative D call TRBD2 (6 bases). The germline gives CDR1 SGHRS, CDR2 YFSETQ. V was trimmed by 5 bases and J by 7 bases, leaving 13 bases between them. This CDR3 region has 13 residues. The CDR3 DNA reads TGCGCCAGCAGGCCCGGGACTGCAAATGAGCAGTTCTTC. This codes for CASRPGTANEQFF.

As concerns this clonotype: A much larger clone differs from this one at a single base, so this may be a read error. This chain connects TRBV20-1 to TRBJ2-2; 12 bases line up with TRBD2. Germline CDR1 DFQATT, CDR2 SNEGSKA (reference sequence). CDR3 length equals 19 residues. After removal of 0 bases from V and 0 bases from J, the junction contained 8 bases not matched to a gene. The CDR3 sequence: CSARDFRTSGTANTGELFF. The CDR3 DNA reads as TGCAGTGCTAGAGATTTCAGGACTAGCGGGACCGCGAACACCGGGGAGCTGTTTTTT.

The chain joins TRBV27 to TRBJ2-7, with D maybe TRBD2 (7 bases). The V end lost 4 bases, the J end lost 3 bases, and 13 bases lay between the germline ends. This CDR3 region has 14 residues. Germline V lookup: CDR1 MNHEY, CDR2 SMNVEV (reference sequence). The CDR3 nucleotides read TGTGCCAGCAGTTCACGGGGGGCAGGCTACGAGCAGTACTTC. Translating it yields CASSSRGAGYEQYF.

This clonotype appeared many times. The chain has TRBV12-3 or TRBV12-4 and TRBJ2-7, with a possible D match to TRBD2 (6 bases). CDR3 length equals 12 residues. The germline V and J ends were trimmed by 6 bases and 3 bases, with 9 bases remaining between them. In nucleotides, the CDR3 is TGTGCCAGCAGATTCGGGAGCTACGAGCAGTACTTC. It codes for CASRFGSYEQYF.

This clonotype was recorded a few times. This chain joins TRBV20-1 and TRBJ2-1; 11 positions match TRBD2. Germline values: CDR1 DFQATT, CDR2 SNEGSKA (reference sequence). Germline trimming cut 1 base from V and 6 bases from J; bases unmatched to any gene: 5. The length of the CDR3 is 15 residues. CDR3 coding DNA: TGCAGTGCTAGAGCTGGACTAGCGGGTACCAATGAGCAGTTCTTC. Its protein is CSARAGLAGTNEQFF.

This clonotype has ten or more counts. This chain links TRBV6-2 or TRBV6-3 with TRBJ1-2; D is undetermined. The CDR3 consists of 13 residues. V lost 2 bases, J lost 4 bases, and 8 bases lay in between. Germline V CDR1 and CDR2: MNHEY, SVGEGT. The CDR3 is CASSYGVGYGYTF. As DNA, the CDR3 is TGTGCCAGCAGTTACGGAGTCGGCTATGGCTACACCTTC.

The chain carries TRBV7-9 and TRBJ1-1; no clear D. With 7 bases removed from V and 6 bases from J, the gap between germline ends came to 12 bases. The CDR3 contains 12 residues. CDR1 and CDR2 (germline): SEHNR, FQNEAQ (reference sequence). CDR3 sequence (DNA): TGTGCCAGCACGGATCTGGCGGCTGAAGCTTTCTTT. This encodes CASTDLAAEAFF.

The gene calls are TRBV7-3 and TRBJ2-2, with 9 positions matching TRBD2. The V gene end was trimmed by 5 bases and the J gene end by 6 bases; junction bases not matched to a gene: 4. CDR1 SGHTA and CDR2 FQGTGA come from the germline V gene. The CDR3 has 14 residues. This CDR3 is CASSLGTSPGELFF. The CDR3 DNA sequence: TGTGCCAGCAGCCTTGGGACTAGCCCCGGGGAGCTGTTTTTT.

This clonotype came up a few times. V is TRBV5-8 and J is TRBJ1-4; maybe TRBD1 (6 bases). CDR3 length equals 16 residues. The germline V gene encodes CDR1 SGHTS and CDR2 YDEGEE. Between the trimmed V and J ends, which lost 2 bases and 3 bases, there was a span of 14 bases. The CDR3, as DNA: TGTGCCAGCAGCTTCCACCTGACAGGCCCTAATGAAAAACTGTTTTTT. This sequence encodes CASSFHLTGPNEKLFF.

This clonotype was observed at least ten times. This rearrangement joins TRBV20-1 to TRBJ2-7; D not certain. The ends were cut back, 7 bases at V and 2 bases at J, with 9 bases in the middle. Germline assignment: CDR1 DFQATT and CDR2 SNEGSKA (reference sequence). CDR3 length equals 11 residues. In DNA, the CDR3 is TGCAGTGGGAAGGTCACCTACGAGCAGTACTTC. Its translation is CSGKVTYEQYF.

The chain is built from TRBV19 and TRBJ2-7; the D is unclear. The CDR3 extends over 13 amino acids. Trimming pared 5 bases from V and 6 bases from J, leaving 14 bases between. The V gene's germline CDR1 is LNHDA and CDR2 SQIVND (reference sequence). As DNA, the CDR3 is TGTGCCAGTAGTCCAAATCAAGCGTTCGAGCAGTACTTC. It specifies CASSPNQAFEQYF.

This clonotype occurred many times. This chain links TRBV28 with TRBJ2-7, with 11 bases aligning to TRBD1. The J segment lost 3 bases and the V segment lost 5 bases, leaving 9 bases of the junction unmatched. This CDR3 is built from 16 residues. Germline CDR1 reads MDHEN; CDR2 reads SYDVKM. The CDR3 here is CASSNTRDRGFYEQYF. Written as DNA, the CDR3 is TGTGCCAGCAGTAACACCCGGGACAGGGGGTTCTACGAGCAGTACTTC.

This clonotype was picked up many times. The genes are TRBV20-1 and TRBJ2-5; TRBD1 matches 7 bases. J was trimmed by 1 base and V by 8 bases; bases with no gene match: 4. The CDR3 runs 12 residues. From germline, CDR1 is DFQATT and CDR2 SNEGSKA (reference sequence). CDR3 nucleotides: TGCAGTAGAGACAGGGCCCAAGAGACCCAGTACTTC. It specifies CSRDRAQETQYF.

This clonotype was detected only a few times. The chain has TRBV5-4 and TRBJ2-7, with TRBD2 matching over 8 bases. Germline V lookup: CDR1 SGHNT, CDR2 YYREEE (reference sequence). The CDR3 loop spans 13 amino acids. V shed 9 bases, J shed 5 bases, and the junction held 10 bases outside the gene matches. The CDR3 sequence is CATLAGPVDEQYF. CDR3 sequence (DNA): TGTGCCACATTAGCGGGACCGGTCGACGAGCAGTACTTC.

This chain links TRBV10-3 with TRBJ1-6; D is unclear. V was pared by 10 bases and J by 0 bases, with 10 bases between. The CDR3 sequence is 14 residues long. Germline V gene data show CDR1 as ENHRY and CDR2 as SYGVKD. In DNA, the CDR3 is TGTGCCACCGCCCTACACTCCTATAATTCACCCCTCCACTTT. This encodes CATALHSYNSPLHF.

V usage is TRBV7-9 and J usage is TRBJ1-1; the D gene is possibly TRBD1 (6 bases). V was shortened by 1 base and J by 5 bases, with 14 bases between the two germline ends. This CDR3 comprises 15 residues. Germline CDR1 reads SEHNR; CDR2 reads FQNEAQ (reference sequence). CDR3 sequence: CASSLDGGWVTEAFF. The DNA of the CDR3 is TGTGCCAGCAGCTTAGATGGGGGCTGGGTAACTGAAGCTTTCTTT.

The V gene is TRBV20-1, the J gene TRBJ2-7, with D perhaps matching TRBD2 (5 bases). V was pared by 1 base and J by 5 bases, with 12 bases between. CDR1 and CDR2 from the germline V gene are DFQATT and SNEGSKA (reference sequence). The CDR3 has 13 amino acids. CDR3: CSARARGRDEQYF. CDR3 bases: TGCAGTGCTAGAGCCAGAGGGCGGGACGAGCAGTACTTC.

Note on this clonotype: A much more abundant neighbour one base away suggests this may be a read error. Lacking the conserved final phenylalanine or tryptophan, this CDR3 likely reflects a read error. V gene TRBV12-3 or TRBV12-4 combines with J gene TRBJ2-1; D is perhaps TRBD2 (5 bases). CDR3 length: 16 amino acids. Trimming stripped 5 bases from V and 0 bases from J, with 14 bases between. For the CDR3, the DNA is TGTGCCAGCAGTCTAGACCTCGGGGTCTCCTACAATGAGCAGTTCTGC. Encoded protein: CASSLDLGVSYNEQFC.

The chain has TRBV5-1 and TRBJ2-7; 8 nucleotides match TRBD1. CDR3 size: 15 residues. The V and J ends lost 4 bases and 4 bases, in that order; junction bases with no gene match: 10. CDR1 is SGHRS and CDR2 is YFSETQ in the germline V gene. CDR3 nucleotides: TGCGCCAGCAGCCTATACCCAGGGGGCCTATACGAGCAGTACTTC. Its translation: CASSLYPGGLYEQYF. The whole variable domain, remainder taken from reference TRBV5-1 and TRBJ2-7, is KAGVTQTPRYLIKTRGQQVTLSCSPISGHRSVSWYQQTPGQGLQFLFEYFSETQRNKGNFPGRFSGRQFSNSRSEMNVSTLELGDSALYLCASSLYPGGLYEQYFGPGTRLTVT.

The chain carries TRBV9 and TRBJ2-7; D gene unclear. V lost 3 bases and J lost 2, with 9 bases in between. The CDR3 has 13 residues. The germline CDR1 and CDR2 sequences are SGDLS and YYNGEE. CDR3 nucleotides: TGTGCCAGCAGCGCTCCTCTAGCCTACGAGCAGTACTTC. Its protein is CASSAPLAYEQYF.

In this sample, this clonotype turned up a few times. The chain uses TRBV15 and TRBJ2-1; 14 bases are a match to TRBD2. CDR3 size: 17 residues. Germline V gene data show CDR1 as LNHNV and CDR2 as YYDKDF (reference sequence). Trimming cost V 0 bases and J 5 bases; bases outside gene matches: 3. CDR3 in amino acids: CATSRDLGLAGDNEQFF. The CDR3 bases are TGTGCCACCAGCAGAGATCTGGGACTAGCGGGAGACAATGAGCAGTTCTTC.

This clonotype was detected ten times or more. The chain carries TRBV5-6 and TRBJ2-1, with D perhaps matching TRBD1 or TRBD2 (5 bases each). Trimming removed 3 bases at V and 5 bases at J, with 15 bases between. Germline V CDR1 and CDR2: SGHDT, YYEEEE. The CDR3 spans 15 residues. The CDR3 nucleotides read TGTGCCAGCAGCTCCCTGGGGGTTGGGCACAATGAGCAGTTCTTC. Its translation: CASSSLGVGHNEQFF.